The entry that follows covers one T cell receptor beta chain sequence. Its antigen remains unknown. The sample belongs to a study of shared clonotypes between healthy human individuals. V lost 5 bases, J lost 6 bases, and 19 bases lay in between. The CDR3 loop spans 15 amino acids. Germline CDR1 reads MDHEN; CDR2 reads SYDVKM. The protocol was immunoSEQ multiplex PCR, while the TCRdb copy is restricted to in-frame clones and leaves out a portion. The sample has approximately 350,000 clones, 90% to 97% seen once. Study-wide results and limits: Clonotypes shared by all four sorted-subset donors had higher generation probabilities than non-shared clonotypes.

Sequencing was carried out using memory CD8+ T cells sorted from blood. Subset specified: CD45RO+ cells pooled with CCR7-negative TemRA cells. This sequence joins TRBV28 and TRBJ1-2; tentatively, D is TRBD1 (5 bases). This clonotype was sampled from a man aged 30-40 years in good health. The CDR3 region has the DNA TGTGCCAGCAGTCTAATCTCTTCGGGGGGGAATGGCTACACCTTC. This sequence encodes CASSLISSGGNGYTF.